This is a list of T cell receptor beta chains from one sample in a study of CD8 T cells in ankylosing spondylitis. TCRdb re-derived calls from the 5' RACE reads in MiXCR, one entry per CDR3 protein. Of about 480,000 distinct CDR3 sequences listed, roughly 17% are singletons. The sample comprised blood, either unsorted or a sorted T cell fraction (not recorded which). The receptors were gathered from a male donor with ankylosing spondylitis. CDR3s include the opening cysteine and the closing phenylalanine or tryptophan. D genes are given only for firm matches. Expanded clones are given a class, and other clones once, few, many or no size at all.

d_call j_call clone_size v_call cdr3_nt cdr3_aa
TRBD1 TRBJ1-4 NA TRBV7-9 TGTGCCAGCAGTTTTGGAACCGGGACAGGGAATGAAAAACTGTTTTTT CASSFGTGTGNEKLFF
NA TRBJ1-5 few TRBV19 TGTGCCAGTAGTATTGGTTTGTATAGCAATCAGCCCCAGCATTTT CASSIGLYSNQPQHF
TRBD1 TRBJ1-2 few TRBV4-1 TGCGCCAGCAGCCAAGTCGACAGGGGGCTGACCTTC CASSQVDRGLTF
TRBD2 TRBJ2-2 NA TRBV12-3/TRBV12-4 TGTGCCAGCAGCGAATCCAGCGGGGGGGCGGCCGGGGAGCTGTTTTTT CASSESSGGAAGELFF
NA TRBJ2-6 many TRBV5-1 TGCGCCAGCAGCTTGGGGGCAGCACTTGGGGCCAACGTCCTGACTTTC CASSLGAALGANVLTF
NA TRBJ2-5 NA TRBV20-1 TGCAGTGCTAGTTCTGAATTCGGCGAGACCCAGTACTTC CSASSEFGETQYF
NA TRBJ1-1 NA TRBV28 TGTGCCAGCATTCGACTTACTGAAGCTTTCTTT CASIRLTEAFF
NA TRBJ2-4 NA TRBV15 TGTGCCACCAGCAGGGGGGACCTAGCCAAAAACATTCAGTACTTC CATSRGDLAKNIQYF
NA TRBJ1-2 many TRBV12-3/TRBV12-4 TGTGCCAGCAGTTTCATGCAGGATGGCTACACCTTC CASSFMQDGYTF
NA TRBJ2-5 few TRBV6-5 TGTGCCAGCAGTTACGGGGGAGTGGAGACCCAGTACTTC CASSYGGVETQYF
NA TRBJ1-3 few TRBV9 TGTGCCAGCAGCGTAGGTTTGGGATCGTCTGGAAACACCATATATTTT CASSVGLGSSGNTIYF
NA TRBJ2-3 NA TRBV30 TGTGCCTGGAGTGTACAACCAGGCACAGATACGCAGTATTTT CAWSVQPGTDTQYF
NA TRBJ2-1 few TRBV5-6 TGTGCCAGCAGCGGACTGGGTTTGGGGGACCCCGGCTCCTACAATGAGCAGTTCTTC CASSGLGLGDPGSYNEQFF
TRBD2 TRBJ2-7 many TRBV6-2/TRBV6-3 TGTGCCAGCAGTTATTTAGCGGGAGACGAGCAGTACTTC CASSYLAGDEQYF
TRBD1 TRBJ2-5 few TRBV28 TGTGCCAGCAACCCCGCGGGAAGACAGGGGATGGTAGGCCAAGAGACCCAGTACTTC CASNPAGRQGMVGQETQYF
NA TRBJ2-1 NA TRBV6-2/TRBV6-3 TGTGCCAGCAGTGACCTCTACAATGAGCAGTTCTTC CASSDLYNEQFF
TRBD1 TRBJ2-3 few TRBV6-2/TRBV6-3 TGTGCCAGCAGTTCCCGGGACAGGGGGCCAGATACGCAGTATTTT CASSSRDRGPDTQYF
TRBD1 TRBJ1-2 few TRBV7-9 TGTGCCAGCAGCCCCGCTAGGGACAGGGGAGAATATGGCTACACCTTC CASSPARDRGEYGYTF
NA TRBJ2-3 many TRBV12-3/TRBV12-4 TGTGCCAGCAGTCCGAGGCGGGGCACAGATACGCAGTATTTT CASSPRRGTDTQYF
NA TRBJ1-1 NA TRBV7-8 TGTGCCAGCAGCTTCAAACGGAACACTGAAGCTTTCTTT CASSFKRNTEAFF
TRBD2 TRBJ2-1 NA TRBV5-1 TGCGCCAGCAGCCCGCCGACTAGCGGGCCCCTCAATGAGCAGTTCTTC CASSPPTSGPLNEQFF
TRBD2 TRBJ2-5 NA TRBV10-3 TGTGCCATCAGTGTGGGACTAGGAGGACGGGAGACCCAGTACTTC CAISVGLGGRETQYF
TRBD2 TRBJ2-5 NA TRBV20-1 TGCAGTGCTAGAGCGCTGCGGGAGGGCCGGCAAGAGACCCAGTACTTC CSARALREGRQETQYF
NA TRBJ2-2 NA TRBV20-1 TGCAGTGCTAGTTTGTGGGGGAGTGGGACCGGGGAGCTGTTTTTT CSASLWGSGTGELFF
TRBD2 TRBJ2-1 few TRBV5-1 TGCGCCAGCGGCCTCGGGGGGGATTATAATGAGCAGTTCTTC CASGLGGDYNEQFF
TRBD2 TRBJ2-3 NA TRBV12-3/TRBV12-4 TGTGCCAGCAGAACCAGCGGGGGGACTTATACGCAGTATTTT CASRTSGGTYTQYF
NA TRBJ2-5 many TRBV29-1 TGCAGCGTTAGCCGTCTCGGTCGACAAGAGACCCAGTACTTC CSVSRLGRQETQYF
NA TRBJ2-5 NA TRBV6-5 TGTGCCAGCAGTTACTCGTATGGGTTCCAAGAGACCCAGTACTTC CASSYSYGFQETQYF
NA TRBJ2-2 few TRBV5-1 TGCGCCAGCAGCTTGGCCGCAGGGTCGACCGGGGAGCTGTTTTTT CASSLAAGSTGELFF
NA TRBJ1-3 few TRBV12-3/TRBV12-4 TGTGCCAGTACTACAGACTCTGGAAACACCATATATTTT CASTTDSGNTIYF
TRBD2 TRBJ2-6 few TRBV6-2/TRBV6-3 TGTGCCAGCAGTTACAGACTAGCGGGTCCGGGACCTGGGGCCAACGTCCTGACTTTC CASSYRLAGPGPGANVLTF
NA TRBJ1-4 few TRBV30 TGTGCCTGGAGTACTAGTTATGAAAAACTGTTTTTT CAWSTSYEKLFF
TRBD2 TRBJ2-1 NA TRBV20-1 TGCAGTGCGATCGGGGGGACTAGTTACAATGAGCAGTTCTTC CSAIGGTSYNEQFF
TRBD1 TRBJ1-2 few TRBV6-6 TGTGCCAGCGGCCGGGACAGTGTGAGCTATGGCTACACCTTC CASGRDSVSYGYTF
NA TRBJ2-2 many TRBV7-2 TGTGCCAGCAGCTTAGCGGGGGCTTACACCGGGGAGCTGTTTTTT CASSLAGAYTGELFF
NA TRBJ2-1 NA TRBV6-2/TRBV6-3 TGTGCCAGCAGTTTCAGGGGAGGAACCTACAATGAGCAGTTCTTC CASSFRGGTYNEQFF
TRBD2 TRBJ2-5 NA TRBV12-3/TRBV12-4 TGTGCCAGCAGTTCGCGTAGCGGGGGGAAAGAGACCCAGTACTTC CASSSRSGGKETQYF
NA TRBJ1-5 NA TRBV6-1 TGTGCCAGCAGTGAACGGACAGTAAGCAATCAGCCCCAGCATTTT CASSERTVSNQPQHF
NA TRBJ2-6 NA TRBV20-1 TGCAGTGCTAGTATCGGGCATCTAAGCTCTGGGGCCAACGTCCTGACTTTC CSASIGHLSSGANVLTF
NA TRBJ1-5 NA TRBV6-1 TGTGCCAGCAGCGTTAATCTGCCACAAGAAAATCAGCCCCAGCATTTT CASSVNLPQENQPQHF
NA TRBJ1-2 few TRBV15 TGTGCCACCAGCAGAGTCGGTCCCAACTATGGCTACACCTTC CATSRVGPNYGYTF
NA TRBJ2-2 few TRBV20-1 TGCAGTGGAGTTGCGGGATTGGGCACCGGGGAGCTGTTTTTT CSGVAGLGTGELFF